A single T cell receptor beta chain is shown here with its context. Antigen specificity is unknown. 5'RACE primed at constant segments yielded TCR alpha and TCR beta cDNA libraries bearing sample barcodes and UMIs. TCRdb reprocessed the 5' RACE reads with MiXCR, giving one entry per CDR3 protein. The sample contains under 110,000 distinct CDR3 sequences, approximately 17% of which appear only once. Per the germline V gene, CDR1 is MNHEY and CDR2 is SVGEGT. This CDR3 has 13 residues. V lost 11 bases, J lost 2 bases, and 7 bases stayed unmatched. These data belong to a study of T-cell memory formation after mild COVID-19. Study information: Clusters were largely donor specific. General study findings and limits: Contracting CD4+ clones lay largely in CM and EM, with CD8+ ones residing in EMRA. Clones that contracted from day 15 to 85 were balanced CD4/CD8, while later expanders leaned CD4+.

Sequences were obtained from PBMCs or a T cell subset sorted from them (not recorded which). The J gene is TRBJ2-7, the V gene TRBV6-2 or TRBV6-3; TRBD2 matches 9 bases. The clonotype was recovered from an adult woman who had mild COVID-19 (a few samples of this study predate the infection). Cell type and time point are not known. Here the CDR3 DNA reads TGTGCCTCGGGCGCTAGCGGGGCCTACGAGCAGTACTTC. It yields the protein CASGASGAYEQYF.